The 20 T cell receptor beta chains below come from one sample, sequenced in a study of blood T cell repertoires in COVID-19. Sequencing used immunoSEQ multiplex PCR; TCRdb keeps in-frame clones, though not all of them. The table lists roughly 250,000 clones, about 83% of them singletons. Sequences were obtained from peripheral blood. The receptors stem from a human donor in a cohort sampled during active COVID-19.

The J gene is TRBJ2-1, the V gene TRBV23-1, with a tentative D call TRBD1 (8 bases). TRBV23-1 counts as an open reading frame of uncertain function. Trimming took off 6 bases at V and 3 bases at J, with 24 bases between the two ends. CDR3 size: 18 residues. DNA for the CDR3: TGCGCCAGCAGCCGCAACGGGGGGACAGGCGGAAACTACAATGAGCAGTTCTTC. It yields the protein CASSRNGGTGGNYNEQFF.

This clone was observed a single time. The CDR3: CASSYRQGQGAGYTF. DNA for the CDR3: TGTGCCAGCAGTTACAGGCAGGGACAGGGGGCGGGCTACACCTTC. This chain links TRBV6-5 with TRBJ1-2, with 12 bases that match TRBD1. Trimming removed 2 bases from V and 8 bases from J; junction bases left unmatched: 6. The CDR3 is made up of 15 amino acids. Germline V CDR1 and CDR2: MNHEY, SVGAGI.

The rearrangement links TRBV6-6 to TRBJ1-1, with TRBD1 matching 9 bases. Germline V gene data show CDR1 as MNHNY and CDR2 as SVGAGI (reference sequence). V lost 6 bases to trimming and J lost 4 bases; unmatched junction nucleotides: 3. This CDR3 is built from 13 residues. The chain's CDR3 is CASRDRGGTEAFF. Here the CDR3 DNA reads TGTGCCAGCAGAGACAGGGGGGGCACTGAAGCTTTCTTT.

The chain has TRBV11-3 and TRBJ1-2; D is undetermined. V was pared by 1 base and J by 2 bases, with 8 bases between. The CDR3 extends over 14 amino acids. Germline V gives CDR1 SGHNT, CDR2 YENEEA. CDR3: CASSLVAGNYGYTF. In DNA form, the CDR3 reads TGTGCCAGCAGCTTAGTTGCGGGAAACTATGGCTACACCTTC.

The J gene is TRBJ2-1, the V gene TRBV11-3; the match to TRBD2 covers 10 bases. The CDR3 spans 15 residues. Germline CDR1 and CDR2: SGHNT and YENEEA. Germline trimming cut 1 base from V and 8 bases from J; bases unmatched to any gene: 5. This chain's CDR3 is CASSLGQREGDEQFF. CDR3 sequence (DNA): TGTGCCAGCAGCTTAGGGCAGCGGGAGGGGGATGAGCAGTTCTTC. Full variable domain (remainder filled in from reference TRBV11-3 and TRBJ2-1): EAGVVQSPRYKIIEKKQPVAFWCNPISGHNTLYWYLQNLGQGPELLIRYENEEAVDDSQLPKDRFSAERLKGVDSTLKIQPAELGDSAVYLCASSLGQREGDEQFFGPGTRLTVL.

V usage is TRBV15 and J usage is TRBJ2-7; a possible D gene is TRBD2 (6 bases). V lost 1 base to trimming and J lost 1 base, with 14 bases between them. Germline values: CDR1 LNHNV, CDR2 YYDKDF (reference sequence). The CDR3 extends over 16 amino acids. This CDR3 is CATSRAAVGSSYEQYF. CDR3 bases: TGTGCCACCAGCAGAGCAGCAGTCGGGAGTTCCTACGAGCAGTACTTC.

The chain combines TRBV7-6 with TRBJ1-4; no clear D. Germline loops: CDR1 SGHVS, CDR2 FNYEAQ. With 6 bases removed from V and 2 bases from J, the gap between germline ends came to 10 bases. CDR3 length equals 14 residues. For the CDR3, the DNA is TGTGCCAGCAGGGGGAGTCCGACTAATGAAAAACTGTTTTTT. Its protein is CASRGSPTNEKLFF.

The CDR3 bases are TGTGCCAGCTCACCGGGACAGGCTCTAGCGGGGGGTTACAATGAGCAGTTCTTC. This codes for CASSPGQALAGGYNEQFF. The rearrangement joins TRBV18 to TRBJ2-1; 11 nucleotides line up with TRBD2. V gave up 3 bases and J gave up 4 bases; unmatched junction bases: 11. CDR1 is KGHSH and CDR2 is LQKENI in the germline V gene. The CDR3 is 18 amino acids.

The chain joins TRBV2 to TRBJ2-7, with D hard to call. The CDR3 totals 12 residues. Between the trimmed V and J ends, which lost 5 bases and 6 bases, there was a span of 11 bases. CDR1 is SNHLY and CDR2 is FYNNEI in the germline V gene. CDR3: CASSPTVGEQYF. The CDR3 nucleotides read TGTGCCAGCAGTCCCACAGTCGGCGAGCAGTACTTC.

The chain links TRBV3-1 (or the pseudogene TRBV3-2) to TRBJ2-2; the match to TRBD2 covers 10 bases. J gave up 5 bases and V 1 base, and 7 bases lay outside the gene matches. CDR1 is LGHDT, CDR2 YNNKEL, per germline (reference sequence). The CDR3 runs to 17 residues. The CDR3 spells CASSQVPSGGETGELFF. For the CDR3, the DNA is TGTGCCAGCAGCCAAGTGCCCAGCGGGGGGGAAACCGGGGAGCTGTTTTTT.

The table lists this clone with a few counts. The chain uses TRBV5-1 and TRBJ2-3, with 7 nucleotides matching TRBD1. V dropped 3 bases and J dropped 2; count of bases not matched to a gene: 3. The CDR3 is 14 residues long. CDR1 is SGHRS and CDR2 is YFSETQ in the germline V gene. As DNA, the CDR3 is TGCGCCAGCAGCTGGGACAGCTCCACAGATACGCAGTATTTT. Translating it yields CASSWDSSTDTQYF.

This chain joins TRBV19 and TRBJ1-2; D uncertain. From germline, CDR1 is LNHDA and CDR2 SQIVND (reference sequence). This CDR3 is built from 12 residues. Between the trimmed V and J ends, which lost 1 base and 5 bases, there was a span of 5 bases. CDR3 residues: CASSIAGYGYTF. The CDR3 bases are TGTGCCAGTAGTATAGCAGGTTATGGCTACACCTTC.

This clone was seen ten or more times. The chain joins TRBV5-1 to TRBJ1-6; TRBD1 matches 9 bases. The germline CDR1 and CDR2 sequences are SGHRS and YFSETQ. The trim removed 0 bases at V and 6 bases at J, leaving 4 bases unmatched. The CDR3 runs to 16 residues. The CDR3 DNA follows: TGCGCCAGCAGCTTGGGTTTGGGACAGGGTAATTCACCCCTCCACTTT. It encodes CASSLGLGQGNSPLHF. The entire variable domain, with the rest obtained from reference TRBV5-1 and TRBJ1-6, is as follows: KAGVTQTPRYLIKTRGQQVTLSCSPISGHRSVSWYQQTPGQGLQFLFEYFSETQRNKGNFPGRFSGRQFSNSRSEMNVSTLELGDSALYLCASSLGLGQGNSPLHFGNGTRLTVT.

The rearrangement links TRBV5-8 to TRBJ1-5; TRBD1 agrees at 11 bases. J gave up 5 bases and V 4 bases, and 5 bases lay outside the gene matches. The CDR3 is made up of 15 amino acids. Germline CDR1 SGHTS, CDR2 YDEGEE. CDR3 region: CASSLGTGGDQPQHF. The DNA of the CDR3 is TGTGCCAGCAGCCTCGGGACAGGGGGGGATCAGCCCCAGCATTTT. The full variable domain, rest sourced from reference TRBV5-8 and TRBJ1-5, is EAGVTQSPTHLIKTRGQQATLRCSPISGHTSVYWYQQALGLGLQFLLWYDEGEERNRGNFPPRFSGRQFPNYSSELNVNALELEDSALYLCASSLGTGGDQPQHFGDGTRLSIL.

The chain carries TRBV5-8 and TRBJ1-2; D gene uncertain. Germline CDR1 is SGHTS and CDR2 is YDEGEE. The ends were cut back, 2 bases at V and 4 bases at J, with 15 bases in the middle. This CDR3 is 15 amino acids long. The CDR3 is CASSLSGDAIYGYTF. The CDR3 DNA is TGTGCCAGCAGCTTATCGGGAGACGCGATCTATGGCTACACCTTC. Complete variable domain (other parts from reference TRBV5-8 and TRBJ1-2): EAGVTQSPTHLIKTRGQQATLRCSPISGHTSVYWYQQALGLGLQFLLWYDEGEERNRGNFPPRFSGRQFPNYSSELNVNALELEDSALYLCASSLSGDAIYGYTFGSGTRLTVV.

A few counts support this clone. The chain is built from TRBV18 and TRBJ1-3; D not resolved. V shed 5 bases and J shed 6 bases, with 5 bases lying between them. The germline CDR1 and CDR2 sequences are KGHSH and LQKENI. The CDR3 has 11 residues. The CDR3, as DNA: TGTGCCAGCTCAGACTCAAACACCATATATTTT. Protein: CASSDSNTIYF.

The chain couples TRBV12-5 to TRBJ2-1; D might be TRBD1 (5 bases). This CDR3 is built from 12 residues. Trimming removed 7 bases from V and 6 bases from J, with 10 bases in between. Germline CDR1 and CDR2: LGHNT and FRNRAP. The CDR3 sequence is CASVRQPNEQFF. CDR3 in DNA: TGTGCTAGTGTCCGACAGCCCAATGAGCAGTTCTTC.

This rearrangement joins TRBV14 to TRBJ1-1; D uncertain. Germline V lookup: CDR1 SGHDN, CDR2 FVKESK. The CDR3 extends over 18 amino acids. With 0 bases removed from V and 1 base from J, the gap between germline ends came to 18 bases. The CDR3 DNA follows: TGTGCCAGCAGCCAAGATATAGAACTTGGTTTCCGGAACACTGAAGCTTTCTTT. This gives the protein CASSQDIELGFRNTEAFF.

CDR3 in amino acids: CASRSTSGRLHEQYF. For the CDR3, the DNA is TGTGCCAGCAGATCGACTAGCGGGAGGCTCCACGAGCAGTACTTC. The chain carries TRBV11-2 and TRBJ2-7; 13 nucleotides match TRBD2. V lost 6 bases to trimming and J lost 5 bases; unmatched junction nucleotides: 7. The length of the CDR3 is 15 residues. The germline CDR1 and CDR2 sequences are SGHAT and FQNNGV.

The genes are TRBV30 and TRBJ1-5; no reliable D call. The CDR3 covers 14 residues. Germline CDR1 reads GTSNPN; CDR2 reads SVGIG (reference sequence). V lost 0 bases to trimming and J lost 7 bases, with 13 bases between them. The CDR3, as DNA: TGTGCCTGGAGTGTGAGCCTGGAGGCACAGCCCCAGCATTTT. This encodes CAWSVSLEAQPQHF.